This record looks at one T cell receptor (beta chain) sequence and its context. What it binds is unknown. This record belongs to a study of shared clonotypes between healthy human individuals. Whole-study context: Aged 18 to 49, the donors were a couple of women and a few men.

The V end lost 4 bases, the J end lost 8 bases, and 14 bases lay between the germline ends. CDR3 size: 13 residues. In germline, CDR1 is SGHDN, CDR2 FVKESK. Clones were read by immunoSEQ multiplex PCR, and TCRdb kept only the in-frame ones, dropping some. Here the sample spans roughly 1,800,000 clones, just under 95% being singletons. Study-level points and caveats: Clonotype sharing among the donors was expected to vary with sequencing depth. Naive subsets generally exceeded memory subsets in estimated richness. Against clonotypes common to all four donors, non-shared ones had lower generation probabilities.

Terminally differentiated effector memory CD45RA+ cells were excluded by CCR7 positive selection of CD45RO-negative cells. The chain has TRBV14 and TRBJ1-2; D not resolved. This receptor was obtained from a man younger than 35 in good health. Input material: naive CD8+ T cells sorted from blood. CDR3 residues: CASSRGTVWGYTF. The CDR3 region has the DNA TGTGCCAGCAGCCGGGGAACGGTATGGGGCTACACCTTC.